This passage covers 32 T cell receptor beta chains from one sample sequenced in a study of OX40 agonist ivuxolimab in advanced cancers. Sequenced by immunoSEQ multiplex PCR; TCRdb stores in-frame clones only, minus some. The table lists 15,000 to 20,000 clones, just under 80% of them singletons, with roughly 24% in the top ten. Sample: CD4+ or CD8+ T cells sorted from blood, taken in a trial of the OX40 agonist ivuxolimab. The receptors come from an adult with an advanced solid tumor such as melanoma, head and neck, liver or kidney cancer.

This chain connects TRBV6-5 to TRBJ2-7; D not resolved. The V and J ends lost 6 bases and 4 bases respectively, with 13 bases between them. CDR3 length: 13 amino acids. Germline-derived CDR1 and CDR2 are MNHEY and SVGAGI. CDR3 bases: TGTGCCAGCAGCCCGAATTCCGTTTACGAGCAGTACTTC. Protein sequence: CASSPNSVYEQYF.

The chain has TRBV27 and TRBJ2-7, with D perhaps TRBD1 or TRBD2 (6 bases each). Deletions cut 5 bases from V and 4 bases from J, with 12 bases between. Germline CDR1 and CDR2: MNHEY and SMNVEV (reference sequence). There are 13 residues in the CDR3. The CDR3 DNA follows: TGTGCCAGCAGTCCCCGAGGGGGGTACGAGCAGTACTTC. It specifies CASSPRGGYEQYF.

The chain joins TRBV9 to TRBJ1-3; D unresolved. Germline loops: CDR1 SGDLS, CDR2 YYNGEE. The CDR3 runs 15 residues. The V gene lost 3 bases and the J gene lost 0 bases, with 10 bases spanning the gap. The CDR3 DNA reads TGTGCCAGCAGCGCAAGGGTTGACTCTGGAAACACCATATATTTT. It codes for CASSARVDSGNTIYF.

J is TRBJ2-5 and V is TRBV5-4; D not resolved. The CDR3 runs to 13 residues. V lost 0 bases and J lost 4, with 7 bases in between. CDR1 is SGHNT and CDR2 is YYREEE in the germline V gene (reference sequence). The CDR3 DNA follows: TGTGCCAGCAGCTTGGGACTTGTAGAGACCCAGTACTTC. It codes for CASSLGLVETQYF.

The V call is TRBV19, the J call TRBJ2-5, with 8 positions matching TRBD2. After removal of 3 bases from V and 3 bases from J, the junction contained 6 bases not matched to a gene. The germline V gene has CDR1 LNHDA and CDR2 SQIVND (reference sequence). The CDR3 is 15 amino acids. This CDR3 is CASSIIAGGKETQYF. In nucleotides, the CDR3 is TGTGCCAGTAGTATTATTGCGGGGGGAAAAGAGACCCAGTACTTC.

J is TRBJ1-6 and V is TRBV6-1; tentative D call: TRBD1 (5 bases). Per the germline V gene, CDR1 is MNHNS and CDR2 is SASEGT. Trimming took off 3 bases at V and 6 bases at J, with 15 bases between the two ends. CDR3 size: 16 residues. CDR3 nucleotides: TGTGCCAGCAGTGACGGGACTCAGGAAGCTAATTCACCCCTCCACTTT. Protein: CASSDGTQEANSPLHF.

V and J are TRBV12-5 and TRBJ2-3, with TRBD2 matching 8 bases. Unmatched junction bases numbered 7, after V lost 2 bases and J lost 0 bases. Germline lookup yields CDR1 LGHNT and CDR2 FRNRAP. CDR3 length: 17 residues. This CDR3 is CASGLSIAGFSTDTQYF. The CDR3 coding sequence is TGTGCTAGTGGTTTGTCTATAGCGGGATTTAGCACAGATACGCAGTATTTT.

V usage is TRBV25-1 and J usage is TRBJ2-3; D is undetermined. This CDR3 is 15 amino acids long. Trimming removed 3 bases from V and 1 base from J, with 11 bases in between. Germline CDR1 MGHDK, CDR2 SYGVNS. This CDR3 reads CASSDSRQGTDTQYF. In DNA form, the CDR3 reads TGTGCCAGCAGTGACAGTAGGCAGGGCACAGATACGCAGTATTTT.

V gene TRBV9 combines with J gene TRBJ1-2; tentative D call: TRBD1 (6 bases). Germline V gene lookup returns CDR1 SGDLS and CDR2 YYNGEE. The CDR3 has 15 residues. The V end lost 3 bases, the J end lost 8 bases, and 20 bases lay between the germline ends. CDR3 sequence reads: CASSGFRQASWGYTF. The CDR3 DNA reads as TGTGCCAGCAGCGGTTTCCGACAGGCTTCTTGGGGCTACACCTTC.

The J gene is TRBJ1-1, the V gene TRBV5-6, with TRBD1 as a possible D gene (5 bases). This CDR3 is 13 amino acids long. Germline CDR1 and CDR2: SGHDT and YYEEEE. V lost 4 bases and J 5 bases, leaving 12 bases between the germline ends. In DNA, the CDR3 is TGTGCCAGCAGCGGGGACGGCCCGACTGAAGCTTTCTTT. It codes for CASSGDGPTEAFF.

This clone was picked up a small number of times. This sequence joins TRBV30 and TRBJ2-7; the D gene is possibly TRBD2 (6 bases). CDR3 length equals 13 residues. Looked up from germline, CDR1 is GTSNPN and CDR2 is SVGIG (reference sequence). The V gene lost 0 bases and the J gene lost 7 bases, with 13 bases spanning the gap. For the CDR3, the DNA is TGTGCCTGGAGTGTACAATCCGCGGGGGAGCAGTACTTC. Its translation is CAWSVQSAGEQYF.

This clone was seen once. This sequence joins TRBV7-9 and TRBJ1-2; D call uncertain. Germline values: CDR1 SEHNR, CDR2 FQNEAQ (reference sequence). The CDR3 loop spans 13 amino acids. V was pared by 5 bases and J by 1 base, with 8 bases between. The DNA for the CDR3 is TGTGCCAGCAGCCCTCAGAGTAACTATGGCTACACCTTC. Translating gives CASSPQSNYGYTF.

The chain has TRBV29-1 and TRBJ2-1; perhaps TRBD1 as D (6 bases). The germline V gene has CDR1 SQVTM and CDR2 ANQGSEA. The V gene lost 5 bases and the J gene lost 2 bases, with 13 bases spanning the gap. CDR3 size: 14 residues. The DNA for the CDR3 is TGCAGCGTTTCATACAGGGCTCCCTACAATGAGCAGTTCTTC. It codes for CSVSYRAPYNEQFF.

The genes are TRBV7-9 and TRBJ2-7, with a weak D call TRBD1 (5 bases). Trimming cost V 7 bases and J 0 bases, with 16 bases left between them. Germline CDR1 and CDR2: SEHNR and FQNEAQ (reference sequence). There are 15 residues in the CDR3. CDR3 DNA sequence: TGTGCCAGCACTCCGGTGGGGCCCTCCTCCTACGAGCAGTACTTC. Translated: CASTPVGPSSYEQYF.

The gene calls are TRBV4-1 and TRBJ1-1; D call uncertain. This CDR3 has 16 amino acids. V dropped 0 bases and J dropped 1 base, with 12 bases sitting between them. Germline CDR1 reads MGHRA; CDR2 reads YSYEKL. The CDR3 reads CASSQEGSSGNTEAFF. Written as DNA, the CDR3 is TGCGCCAGCAGCCAAGAAGGGTCCTCGGGGAACACTGAAGCTTTCTTT.

The chain is built from TRBV9 and TRBJ2-1, with TRBD1 matching 8 bases. Trimming at V came to 0 bases and at J to 9 bases, leaving 5 bases not matched to a gene. The CDR3 totals 14 residues. Germline loops: CDR1 SGDLS, CDR2 YYNGEE. CDR3 nucleotide sequence: TGTGCCAGCAGCGTAGCCAGGGGGCAGGTTGAGCAGTTCTTC. Its translation: CASSVARGQVEQFF.

The V call is TRBV9, the J call TRBJ1-5, with D tentatively TRBD1 (6 bases). Germline V gene sequence: CDR1 SGDLS, CDR2 YYNGEE. The V gene lost 4 bases and the J gene lost 7 bases, with 18 bases spanning the gap. CDR3 length equals 15 residues. This CDR3 is CASSKWGLEEQPQHF. As DNA, the CDR3 is TGTGCCAGCAGCAAGTGGGGGCTGGAGGAACAGCCCCAGCATTTT.

V gene TRBV27 combines with J gene TRBJ2-1; maybe TRBD2 (6 bases). CDR3 length equals 16 residues. Trimming left V 2 bases short and J 2 bases short, with 13 bases between. Germline CDR1 reads MNHEY; CDR2 reads SMNVEV (reference sequence). In DNA form, the CDR3 reads TGTGCCAGCAGTTTAATCCCTAGCGAAACCTACAATGAGCAGTTCTTC. Its protein is CASSLIPSETYNEQFF.

J is TRBJ2-3 and V is TRBV2; 9 bases line up with TRBD1. The germline CDR1 and CDR2 sequences are SNHLY and FYNNEI. V dropped 0 bases and J dropped 1; count of bases not matched to a gene: 5. This CDR3 is built from 17 residues. CDR3 sequence reads: CASSEALQGAGTDTQYF. DNA of the CDR3: TGTGCCAGCAGTGAAGCGCTACAGGGGGCTGGCACAGATACGCAGTATTTT.

The V and J genes are TRBV9 and TRBJ1-3; D is perhaps TRBD1 (5 bases). The CDR3 length is 14 residues. Germline V gene sequence: CDR1 SGDLS, CDR2 YYNGEE. In DNA form, the CDR3 reads TGTGCTTCGACCGGGACGGACTCTGGAAACACCATATATTTT. Translated, it gives CASTGTDSGNTIYF.

The chain is built from TRBV28 and TRBJ2-2; the match to TRBD1 covers 10 bases. Germline CDR1 and CDR2: MDHEN and SYDVKM. Trimming cost V 2 bases and J 3 bases; bases outside gene matches: 6. The CDR3 runs to 17 residues. The CDR3 DNA is TGTGCCAGCAGTTTAATCCGGGACAGGGGATACACCGGGGAGCTGTTTTTT. Protein: CASSLIRDRGYTGELFF.

This clone was seen a few times. V is TRBV28 and J is TRBJ1-5, with 9 bases that match TRBD1. The germline CDR1 and CDR2 sequences are MDHEN and SYDVKM. J lost 0 bases, V lost 3 bases, and 3 bases had no gene match. This CDR3 is built from 16 residues. The CDR3: CASSLGTGNSNQPQHF. CDR3 sequence (DNA): TGTGCCAGCAGTTTGGGGACAGGGAATAGCAATCAGCCCCAGCATTTT. Filled out from reference TRBV28 and TRBJ1-5, the complete variable domain reads DVKVTQSSRYLVKRTGEKVFLECVQDMDHENMFWYRQDPGLGLRLIYFSYDVKMKEKGDIPEGYSVSREKKERFSLILESASTNQTSMYLCASSLGTGNSNQPQHFGDGTRLSIL.

V usage is TRBV10-1 and J usage is TRBJ2-1; D is possibly TRBD1 (6 bases). The V gene lost 4 bases and the J gene lost 8 bases, with 9 bases spanning the gap. This CDR3 is 12 amino acids long. Germline-derived CDR1 and CDR2 are WNHNN and SYGVQD (reference sequence). The CDR3 sequence: CASSAGDHEQFF. The CDR3, as DNA: TGCGCCAGCAGTGCAGGGGACCATGAGCAGTTCTTC.

V gene TRBV6-6 combines with J gene TRBJ2-7; no firm D call. From germline, CDR1 is MNHNY and CDR2 SVGAGI (reference sequence). There are 13 residues in the CDR3. Trimming stripped 8 bases from V and 7 bases from J, with 18 bases between. CDR3 nucleotide sequence: TGTGCCAGCGCGGCAGCTAGATACGGAGAGCAGTACTTC. This gives the protein CASAAARYGEQYF.

This chain links TRBV5-1 with TRBJ2-7; D gene ambiguous. There are 13 residues in the CDR3. The germline V gene has CDR1 SGHRS and CDR2 YFSETQ. V was pared by 5 bases and J by 7 bases, with 16 bases between. DNA for the CDR3: TGCGCCAGCAGTGTCGGGTCATTCCGGGAGCAGTACTTC. This gives the protein CASSVGSFREQYF.

CDR3 sequence: CASSSTRGLSSYNEQFF. Written as DNA, the CDR3 is TGTGCCAGCAGCTCTACCAGGGGGCTAAGCTCCTACAATGAGCAGTTCTTC. This chain links TRBV7-8 with TRBJ2-1, with 8 bases fitting TRBD1. J gave up 0 bases and V 4 bases, and 8 bases lay outside the gene matches. This CDR3 region has 17 residues. The germline V gene encodes CDR1 SGHVS and CDR2 FQNEAQ.

The V and J genes are TRBV5-1 and TRBJ2-5, with TRBD1 matching over 10 bases. Trimming removed 2 bases from V and 3 bases from J; junction bases left unmatched: 1. The germline V gene has CDR1 SGHRS and CDR2 YFSETQ. The CDR3 is made up of 14 amino acids. The CDR3 DNA follows: TGCGCCAGCAGCTTAGGGACAGGGGAAGAGACCCAGTACTTC. Its protein is CASSLGTGEETQYF.

This sequence joins TRBV7-8 and TRBJ2-5, with 7 bases fitting TRBD2. Germline V gene sequence: CDR1 SGHVS, CDR2 FQNEAQ. Trimming at V came to 4 bases and at J to 5 bases, leaving 10 bases not matched to a gene. This CDR3 has 15 residues. The CDR3 reads CASSWGGGPGETQYF. CDR3 sequence (DNA): TGTGCCAGCAGCTGGGGCGGGGGACCTGGGGAGACCCAGTACTTC. Full variable domain (remainder filled in from reference TRBV7-8 and TRBJ2-5): GAGVSQSPRYKVAKRGQDVALRCDPISGHVSLFWYQQALGQGPEFLTYFQNEAQLDKSGLPSDRFFAERPEGSVSTLKIQRTQQEDSAVYLCASSWGGGPGETQYFGPGTRLLVL.

This clone was detected only once. The rearrangement links TRBV28 to TRBJ2-7; unclear D gene. Germline V gene lookup returns CDR1 MDHEN and CDR2 SYDVKM. Between the trimmed V and J ends, which lost 5 bases and 4 bases, there was a span of 15 bases. The CDR3 contains 14 residues. The CDR3 here is CASSPNRAWYEQYF. CDR3 nucleotide sequence: TGTGCCAGCAGTCCGAATAGGGCCTGGTACGAGCAGTACTTC.

CDR3 in DNA: TGTGCCAGCTCGAACCCCCTAGCGGGGGGAACAGATACGCAGTATTTT. As protein: CASSNPLAGGTDTQYF. The chain links TRBV7-9 to TRBJ2-3; 11 nucleotides align to TRBD2. The CDR3 sequence is 16 residues long. CDR1 is SEHNR and CDR2 is FQNEAQ in the germline V gene (reference sequence). V lost 8 bases and J lost 3; bases outside the gene matches: 10.

The chain is built from TRBV6-5 and TRBJ1-3; 8 bases match TRBD1. The V gene end was trimmed by 4 bases and the J gene end by 3 bases; junction bases not matched to a gene: 8. The CDR3 totals 16 residues. Looked up from germline, CDR1 is MNHEY and CDR2 is SVGAGI. The DNA for the CDR3 is TGTGCCAGCAGTTTAGACAGGGGCACGTTTGGAAACACCATATATTTT. This translates into CASSLDRGTFGNTIYF.

Sample share makes this clone medium-sized. An end of the junction differs from the germline gene, which may be a read error. The chain employs TRBV6-1 and TRBJ2-7; TRBD1 matches at 11 bases. From germline, CDR1 is MNHNS and CDR2 SASEGT. The CDR3 loop spans 15 amino acids. CDR3 coding DNA: TGTGCCAGCAGTGAAGGGGACGGGACAGGGGGATTTTCGGACTTC. It specifies CASSEGDGTGGFSDF.